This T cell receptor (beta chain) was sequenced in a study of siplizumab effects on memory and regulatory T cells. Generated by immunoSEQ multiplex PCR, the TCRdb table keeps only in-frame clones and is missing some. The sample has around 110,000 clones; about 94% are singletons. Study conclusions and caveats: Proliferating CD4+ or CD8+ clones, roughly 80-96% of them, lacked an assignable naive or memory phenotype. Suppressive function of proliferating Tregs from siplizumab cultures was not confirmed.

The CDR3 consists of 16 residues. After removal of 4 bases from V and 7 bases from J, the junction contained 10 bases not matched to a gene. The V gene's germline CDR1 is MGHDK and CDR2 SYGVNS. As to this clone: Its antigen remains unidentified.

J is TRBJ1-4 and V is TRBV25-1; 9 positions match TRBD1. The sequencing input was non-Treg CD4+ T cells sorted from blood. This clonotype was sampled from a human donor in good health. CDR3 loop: CASSGWTGDRGEKLFF. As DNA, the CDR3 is TGTGCCAGCAGTGGGTGGACAGGGGATCGGGGTGAAAAACTGTTTTTT.